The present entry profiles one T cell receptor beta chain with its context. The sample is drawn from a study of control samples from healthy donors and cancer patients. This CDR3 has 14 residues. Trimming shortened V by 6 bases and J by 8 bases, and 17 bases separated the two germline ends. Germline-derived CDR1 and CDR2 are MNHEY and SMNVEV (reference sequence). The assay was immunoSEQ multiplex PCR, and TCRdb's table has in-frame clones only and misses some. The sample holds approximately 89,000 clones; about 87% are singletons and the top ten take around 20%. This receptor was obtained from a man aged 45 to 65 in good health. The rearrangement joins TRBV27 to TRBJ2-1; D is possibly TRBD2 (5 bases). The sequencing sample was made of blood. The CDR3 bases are TGTGCCAGCAGCCCTCCTCTGAGGGTTGATGAGCAGTTCTTC. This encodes CASSPPLRVDEQFF.